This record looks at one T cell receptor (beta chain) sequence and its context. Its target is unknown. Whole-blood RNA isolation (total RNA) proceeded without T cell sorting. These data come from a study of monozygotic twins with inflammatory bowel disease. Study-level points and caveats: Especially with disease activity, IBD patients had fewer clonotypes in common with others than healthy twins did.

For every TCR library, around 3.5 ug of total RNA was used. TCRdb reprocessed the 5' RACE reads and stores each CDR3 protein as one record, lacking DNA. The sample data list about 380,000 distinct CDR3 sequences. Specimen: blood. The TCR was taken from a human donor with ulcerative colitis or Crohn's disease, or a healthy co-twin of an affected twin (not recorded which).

This CDR3 reads CASSKTGQGYEKLFF. The genes are TRBV9 and TRBJ1-4; TCRdb outputs TRBD1, but without DNA this stays unchecked. Looked up from germline, CDR1 is SGDLS and CDR2 is YYNGEE. The CDR3 sequence is 15 residues long.